The T cell receptor beta chain described here comes from a study of blood T cell repertoires in COVID-19. Study summary: T cells, B-cell-depleted T cells, or PBMCs provided the cDNA or gDNA that served as material.

TCRdb keeps only in-frame clones here, not all; method: immunoSEQ multiplex PCR. The repertoire has fewer than 150,000 clones, around 88% of them found once; the top ten carry 25% to 35%. There are 13 residues in the CDR3. V lost 5 bases and J 4 bases, leaving 9 bases between the germline ends. Germline CDR1 is SGHVS and CDR2 is FQNEAQ. The chain links TRBV7-8 to TRBJ1-5; D call uncertain. The clonotype originates from a human donor in a cohort sampled during active COVID-19. Sequencing was carried out using peripheral blood. CDR3 nucleotide sequence: TGTGCCAGCAGCCCGGTCAGGAATCAGCCCCAGCATTTT. Its translation: CASSPVRNQPQHF. Together with reference TRBV7-8 and TRBJ1-5, the CDR3 gives the full variable domain: GAGVSQSPRYKVAKRGQDVALRCDPISGHVSLFWYQQALGQGPEFLTYFQNEAQLDKSGLPSDRFFAERPEGSVSTLKIQRTQQEDSAVYLCASSPVRNQPQHFGDGTRLSIL.